This is a list of T cell receptor beta chains from one sample in a study of cytomegalovirus exposure and HLA in healthy donors. Assay used: immunoSEQ multiplex PCR; TCRdb lists only in-frame clones, some missing. Among under 250,000 clones listed, approximately 80% were seen once. Sample: PBMCs. The receptors derive from a male donor in good health and CMV-seronegative. Each CDR3 is given with its conserved first and last residue. Fields, in order: clone size, D gene, J gene, V gene, CDR3 DNA, CDR3 protein. D genes are given only for firm matches. Clone size appears in some rows only: once, few, many, or a class for an expanded clone.

clone_size: -
d_call: TRBD1
j_call: TRBJ1-2
v_call: TRBV19
cdr3_nt: TGTGCCAGTAGTTTAGACTACCGGGACAGGGGGCGCTGGGACTATGGCTACACCTTC
cdr3_aa: CASSLDYRDRGRWDYGYTF

clone_size: few
d_call: -
j_call: TRBJ1-1
v_call: TRBV19
cdr3_nt: TGTGCCAGTATCCAGGGGAACACTGAAGCTTTCTTT
cdr3_aa: CASIQGNTEAFF

clone_size: -
d_call: TRBD1
j_call: TRBJ1-3
v_call: TRBV25-1
cdr3_nt: TGTGTCAGCAGTGAAGACAGGGCATCGCCCGGAAACACCATATATTTT
cdr3_aa: CVSSEDRASPGNTIYF

clone_size: -
d_call: -
j_call: TRBJ2-3
v_call: TRBV7-2
cdr3_nt: TGTGCCAGCAGCTTATACACGAGCACAGATACGCAGTATTTT
cdr3_aa: CASSLYTSTDTQYF

clone_size: -
d_call: -
j_call: TRBJ2-7
v_call: TRBV10-1
cdr3_nt: TGCGCCAGCAGTGAGGGCAATTCCTACGAGCAGTACTTC
cdr3_aa: CASSEGNSYEQYF

clone_size: -
d_call: TRBD1
j_call: TRBJ2-7
v_call: TRBV9
cdr3_nt: TGTGCCAGCAGCGTCACAGGGACAGTTACTTACGAGCAGTACTTC
cdr3_aa: CASSVTGTVTYEQYF

clone_size: -
d_call: TRBD1
j_call: TRBJ2-3
v_call: TRBV28
cdr3_nt: TGTGCCAGCAGCTTCCGGACAGGGGGCACAGATACGCAGTATTTT
cdr3_aa: CASSFRTGGTDTQYF

clone_size: once
d_call: -
j_call: TRBJ2-3
v_call: TRBV30
cdr3_nt: TGTGCCTGGAGGGAGAATGAAGATACGCAGTATTTT
cdr3_aa: CAWRENEDTQYF

clone_size: -
d_call: TRBD1
j_call: TRBJ1-1
v_call: TRBV2
cdr3_nt: TGTGCCAGCATCCGGACAGGGGCCAACACTGAAGCTTTCTTT
cdr3_aa: CASIRTGANTEAFF

clone_size: -
d_call: TRBD2
j_call: TRBJ2-1
v_call: TRBV13
cdr3_nt: TGTGCCAGCAGCTTTAGAGGACTAGCGGCAAACAATGAGCAGTTCTTC
cdr3_aa: CASSFRGLAANNEQFF

clone_size: -
d_call: -
j_call: TRBJ1-5
v_call: TRBV29-1
cdr3_nt: TGCAGCGTTCATCAGGGATTAAATCAGCCCCAGCATTTT
cdr3_aa: CSVHQGLNQPQHF

clone_size: -
d_call: -
j_call: TRBJ2-7
v_call: TRBV6-5
cdr3_nt: TGTGCCAGCAGGAGAGCCGAGACAAACGAGCAGTACTTC
cdr3_aa: CASRRAETNEQYF

clone_size: -
d_call: -
j_call: TRBJ2-7
v_call: TRBV7-6
cdr3_nt: TGTGCCAGCAGCCGGACGGGGTACGAGCAGTACTTC
cdr3_aa: CASSRTGYEQYF

clone_size: -
d_call: TRBD2
j_call: TRBJ2-7
v_call: TRBV5-6
cdr3_nt: TGTGCCAGCAGCTTGGTAGCGGGAGGCCGCTACGAGCAGTACTTC
cdr3_aa: CASSLVAGGRYEQYF

clone_size: few
d_call: -
j_call: TRBJ2-2
v_call: TRBV7-3
cdr3_nt: TGTGCCAGCAGCACTGACGACACCCGTCCCGGGGAGCTGTTTTTT
cdr3_aa: CASSTDDTRPGELFF

clone_size: -
d_call: -
j_call: TRBJ2-5
v_call: TRBV11-2
cdr3_nt: TGTGCCAGCAGCTTAGATCAGGTTCCAAGGGAGACCCAGTACTTC
cdr3_aa: CASSLDQVPRETQYF

clone_size: -
d_call: TRBD2
j_call: TRBJ2-3
v_call: TRBV6-6
cdr3_nt: TGTGCCAGCAGTTATACAAGCGGGAGCTACAAGGATACGCAGTATTTT
cdr3_aa: CASSYTSGSYKDTQYF

clone_size: -
d_call: -
j_call: TRBJ1-2
v_call: TRBV6-5
cdr3_nt: TGTGCCAGCAGCTACGGACAGTCTTCCAACTATGGCTACACCTTC
cdr3_aa: CASSYGQSSNYGYTF

clone_size: -
d_call: -
j_call: TRBJ2-7
v_call: TRBV13
cdr3_nt: TGTGCCAGCAGCCCGCCAGCGGGCGAGCAGTACTTC
cdr3_aa: CASSPPAGEQYF

clone_size: -
d_call: TRBD1
j_call: TRBJ1-2
v_call: TRBV25-1
cdr3_nt: TGTGCCAGCAGTGTCTACAGGGGAGGCTACACCTTC
cdr3_aa: CASSVYRGGYTF

clone_size: -
d_call: -
j_call: TRBJ2-2
v_call: TRBV5-1
cdr3_nt: TGCGCCAGCAGCATCGGGGAAGTTACCGGGGAGCTGTTTTTT
cdr3_aa: CASSIGEVTGELFF

clone_size: -
d_call: -
j_call: TRBJ1-2
v_call: TRBV30
cdr3_nt: TGTGCCTGGAGGAGGGGACAAGTTGGCTACACCTTC
cdr3_aa: CAWRRGQVGYTF

clone_size: once
d_call: -
j_call: TRBJ2-5
v_call: TRBV30
cdr3_nt: TGTGCCCATGGAGTGGAGACCCAGTACTTC
cdr3_aa: CAHGVETQYF

clone_size: -
d_call: -
j_call: TRBJ2-7
v_call: TRBV6-6
cdr3_nt: TGTGCCAGCAGTCGACAGGAGAATTACGAGCAGTACTTC
cdr3_aa: CASSRQENYEQYF

clone_size: -
d_call: -
j_call: TRBJ1-2
v_call: TRBV6-5
cdr3_nt: TGTGCCAGCAGTTACTCGACGTCAGGCATTGGCTACACCTTC
cdr3_aa: CASSYSTSGIGYTF

clone_size: -
d_call: -
j_call: TRBJ1-2
v_call: TRBV27
cdr3_nt: TGTGCCAGCAGTTTAAGTTGGGGGCGGATTCTAAAAGATGGCTACACCTTC
cdr3_aa: CASSLSWGRILKDGYTF

clone_size: -
d_call: TRBD1
j_call: TRBJ2-2
v_call: TRBV5-1
cdr3_nt: TGCGCCAGCAGCATCGGGACAGTAAACACCGGGGAGCTGTTTTTT
cdr3_aa: CASSIGTVNTGELFF

clone_size: -
d_call: -
j_call: TRBJ2-1
v_call: TRBV12-2
cdr3_nt: TGTGCAAGTCGCTTAGCGCGGCGGGAGAGCTCCTACAATGAGCAGTTCTTC
cdr3_aa: CASRLARRESSYNEQFF

clone_size: -
d_call: -
j_call: TRBJ2-1
v_call: TRBV7-2
cdr3_nt: TGTGCCAGCAGCTTAAGGGGTCAGCCAGTCCATGAGCAGTTCTTC
cdr3_aa: CASSLRGQPVHEQFF

clone_size: once
d_call: -
j_call: TRBJ1-6
v_call: TRBV5-1
cdr3_nt: TGCGCCAGCGCGGGGCCTGGGGATTCACCCCTCCACTTT
cdr3_aa: CASAGPGDSPLHF

clone_size: -
d_call: TRBD2
j_call: TRBJ2-1
v_call: TRBV28
cdr3_nt: TGTGCCAGCAGTTTGGGGGCTAGCGGGAGGAACTACAATGAGCAGTTCTTC
cdr3_aa: CASSLGASGRNYNEQFF

clone_size: once
d_call: -
j_call: TRBJ2-7
v_call: TRBV10-3
cdr3_nt: TGTGCCACCAGGGGTTCCGGACAGTTCTACGAGCAGTACTTC
cdr3_aa: CATRGSGQFYEQYF

clone_size: few
d_call: TRBD2
j_call: TRBJ2-7
v_call: TRBV5-1
cdr3_nt: TGCGCCAGCAGGGGTATGGCGGGAGGTGTATACGAGCAGTACTTC
cdr3_aa: CASRGMAGGVYEQYF

clone_size: few
d_call: TRBD2
j_call: TRBJ2-5
v_call: TRBV7-9
cdr3_nt: TGTTCCAGCAGCTTCCCGGGACTAGCGGGAGAAGAGACCCAGTACTTC
cdr3_aa: CSSSFPGLAGEETQYF

clone_size: -
d_call: TRBD1
j_call: TRBJ1-1
v_call: TRBV11-2
cdr3_nt: TGTGCCAGCAGCGCAAACAGGGGTGAAGCTTTCTTT
cdr3_aa: CASSANRGEAFF

clone_size: -
d_call: -
j_call: TRBJ2-3
v_call: TRBV5-1
cdr3_nt: TGCGCCAGCAGCTTGTGGCAGTCCACAGATACGCAGTATTTT
cdr3_aa: CASSLWQSTDTQYF

clone_size: -
d_call: TRBD1
j_call: TRBJ1-1
v_call: TRBV4-1
cdr3_nt: TGCGCCAGCAGCCAAAGGACAGGGACCATGAACACTGAAGCTTTCTTT
cdr3_aa: CASSQRTGTMNTEAFF

clone_size: -
d_call: -
j_call: TRBJ2-1
v_call: TRBV15
cdr3_nt: TGTGCCACCAGCAGAGAGTGGGGGCGCTACAATGAGCAGTTCTTC
cdr3_aa: CATSREWGRYNEQFF

clone_size: once
d_call: -
j_call: TRBJ1-5
v_call: TRBV27
cdr3_nt: TGTGCCAGCAGTCCCTCCGCAGGAAACAATCAGCCCCAGCATTTT
cdr3_aa: CASSPSAGNNQPQHF

clone_size: -
d_call: -
j_call: TRBJ2-7
v_call: TRBV5-1
cdr3_nt: TGCGCCAGCAGCTACGGGACTGAGACCTACGAGCAGTACTTC
cdr3_aa: CASSYGTETYEQYF

clone_size: -
d_call: -
j_call: TRBJ2-7
v_call: TRBV7-9
cdr3_nt: TGTGCCAGCAGCTTAGTGGTGGGAGACATCGGGGTCCAGTACTTC
cdr3_aa: CASSLVVGDIGVQYF

clone_size: -
d_call: -
j_call: TRBJ2-5
v_call: TRBV10-3
cdr3_nt: TGTGCCATCAGTGAGACAGGGAAAGAGACCCAGTACTTC
cdr3_aa: CAISETGKETQYF

clone_size: -
d_call: -
j_call: TRBJ1-4
v_call: TRBV28
cdr3_nt: TGTGCCAGCAGCGACCTTTCCTTCGGGGAAAAACTGTTTTTT
cdr3_aa: CASSDLSFGEKLFF

clone_size: -
d_call: TRBD2
j_call: TRBJ2-7
v_call: TRBV4-1
cdr3_nt: TGCGCCAGCAGCCAAGCCTACGGGCTACTAGCGGGAGCCGAGCAGTACTTC
cdr3_aa: CASSQAYGLLAGAEQYF

clone_size: -
d_call: -
j_call: TRBJ2-7
v_call: TRBV7-9
cdr3_nt: TGTGCCAGCAGACCTCCCTCCGCGGTCGAGCAGTACTTC
cdr3_aa: CASRPPSAVEQYF

clone_size: -
d_call: TRBD1
j_call: TRBJ2-7
v_call: TRBV5-1
cdr3_nt: TGCGCCAGCAGTTTACAGGGGATGCTCGCCTACGAGCAGTACTTC
cdr3_aa: CASSLQGMLAYEQYF